This T cell receptor (beta chain) came from a study of response to subunit inactivated influenza vaccine. Trimming removed 5 bases from V and 3 bases from J; junction bases left unmatched: 3. Germline values: CDR1 SGHVS, CDR2 FNYEAQ. The CDR3 loop spans 13 amino acids. In TCRdb, the RT-PCR reads were re-called with MiXCR into one record per CDR3 protein. The profile shows approximately 480,000 distinct CDR3 sequences, 9.5% to 12% of them singletons. The rearrangement joins TRBV7-6 to TRBJ2-5; 7 nucleotides match TRBD1. The TCR originated in a man aged 50 to 59 who received an inactivated influenza vaccine. The source material was PBMCs from blood, sampled about 40 days after vaccination. CDR3: CASSKDRKETQYF. The DNA of the CDR3 is TGTGCCAGCAGCAAGGACAGGAAAGAGACCCAGTACTTC.